This entry features one TCR beta chain sequence. Between the trimmed V and J ends, which lost 3 bases and 5 bases, there was a span of 17 bases. The germline V gene encodes CDR1 MDHEN and CDR2 SYDVKM. This CDR3 is 15 amino acids long. The sample belongs to a study of read filtering for tumor transcriptome and immune sequencing. At the level of the study: Patients were some 16 male and about 15 female, mean age approximately 70 years, range roughly 45 to 85. Per sample, TCR-region reads ranged about 4.05 to 11 million by IR-seq, about 75 to 1,300 by RNA-seq.

This library used around 400 ng RNA and molecular barcoded adaptors spanning alpha/delta and beta/gamma chains. TCRdb reprocessed the reads with MiXCR, giving one entry per CDR3 protein. The sample yields tens of thousands of distinct CDR3 sequences, about 19% seen once. The rearrangement links TRBV28 to TRBJ2-7; maybe TRBD1 (6 bases). This receptor was taken from a donor over 35 with multiple myeloma. Sequencing was done on a sample of a population of CD138-negative cells sorted from bone marrow. The CDR3 nucleotides are TGTGCCAGCAGTTTGACCAGGGGTAATTTGCACGAGCAGTACTTC. Its protein product is CASSLTRGNLHEQYF.